Here is one T cell receptor beta chain with its context. What this receptor recognizes is not known. No base quality values were provided; no much bigger clone lies one nucleotide off. TCRbeta CDR3 regions were amplified from genomic DNA using the immunoSEQ Assay, a bias-controlled multiplex PCR. In the paper's pipeline: The number of nucleated cells in each sample was estimated by amplification of reference gene primers within the assay. To quantify the absolute abundance of each unique TCRbeta CDR3 rearrangement, sequence reads were collapsed and filtered. For each sample, productive Simpson clonality was calculated by taking the square root of Simpson's diversity index across productive rearrangements. This is the immuneACCESS table as TCRdb keeps it, with only in-frame sequences that have V and J called. A part of the clones is gone; compared with another copy, unresolved V genes explain less than half, and the rest is unexplained. V, J and clone size derive from that table, while D and trimming were established from the DNA sequence. For this sample the table gives some 220,000 clones, of which about 79% were detected only once. The ten top clones hold around 9.5% of the sample.

Each collaborating institution followed its own protocols to collect whole blood in K2EDTA tubes. Collaborator samples were shipped for TCRbeta analysis as frozen whole blood, isolated PBMCs, or DNA extracted from either sample type. A distance of 15 bases separates the germline ends of V and J, which lose 1 base and 4 bases respectively. Per the germline V gene (reference sequence), LNHDA is the CDR1 and SQIVND is the CDR2. The CDR3, from cysteine to phenylalanine, totals 16 residues. Only the CDR3 DNA is retained, 48 bases long and in frame from the first base. This specimen comes from a study of blood T cell repertoires in COVID-19 (TCRdb year 2020). General notes on the study: Samples from collaborators originated in the United States, Italy and Spain and spanned both the acute and convalescent phases of COVID-19. The material from the prospective study consisted of cDNA or gDNA derived from T cells, B-cell-depleted T cells, or PBMCs. Deeply sampled blood TCRbeta repertoires from subjects exposed to, actively infected with, or recovered from COVID-19 were included in the dataset. The repertoires were made available in a free public database intended to serve as a resource for research on the immune response to SARS-CoV-2. The samples were drawn from the first 160 participants of the ongoing ImmuneRACE study and from 1,254 subjects provided by 6 global collaborators. Nearly every sample came with metadata listing a de-identified subject ID, COVID-19 status, age in years and sex. HLA class I and class II types, where available, came from metadata supplied by the sample provider rather than from assay-based typing. Broader findings and caveats from the paper: The quantity of clinical and demographic metadata differed by source and by participant and was supplied without curation.

Material: peripheral blood. This sequence uses TRBV19 and TRBJ2-3; matching of 7 bases hints at TRBD2 as the D gene. This sequence originates from a man aged 45 to 65 with active or convalescent COVID-19. The nucleotide sequence is given as TGTGCCAGTAGTATAGGTGCAGGGGAGGGGTCAGATACGCAGTATTTT. Its protein product is CASSIGAGEGSDTQYF.